The clone carrying this T cell receptor beta chain was seen a single time. Trimming removed 3 bases from V and 6 bases from J, with 11 bases in between. Germline assignment: CDR1 KGHSH and CDR2 LQKENI. The CDR3 covers 14 residues. The entry originates in a study of CD8 T cells in Susac syndrome. Bulk CD8+ and CD4+ cells came from magnetic negative isolation; CD8+ TEMRA by FACS. When the RNA was reverse transcribed, random hexamers were used with an input of about 0.5 to 1 ug. Multiplex immunoSEQ PCR targeted 54 Vbeta and 13 Jbeta TCR beta segments. MiXCR, applied by TCRdb to the immunoSEQ multiplex PCR reads, yields one record per CDR3 protein. The top ten hold around 0.13% of the sample, which has 160,000 or so distinct CDR3 sequences, around 93% seen once.

The V and J genes are TRBV18 and TRBJ2-2, with a weak D call TRBD1 (5 bases). The sequencing sample was made of CD4+ T cells from PBMCs. The receptor's source is a human donor in good health. In DNA, the CDR3 is TGTGCCAGCTCACCGGGGCCCGCATCCGGGGAGCTGTTTTTT. Amino acids: CASSPGPASGELFF.